These T cell receptor beta chains were read from a single sample in a study of shared clonotypes between healthy human individuals. Clones were sequenced by immunoSEQ multiplex PCR, and TCRdb holds only the in-frame ones, with some missing. The repertoire includes about 2 million clones, 85% to 95% of them detected once, and more than 0.1% sits in the top ten. Sequencing was performed on naive CD4+ T cells sorted from blood. These TCRs come from a man between 18 and 35 years old in good health. CDR3s include the opening cysteine and the closing phenylalanine or tryptophan. Fields, in order: clone size, D gene, J gene, V gene, CDR3 protein, CDR3 DNA. D genes are given only for firm matches. Part of the rows lack a size; the others show once, few, many or a class for expanded clones.

>NA|NA|TRBJ2-1|TRBV5-1
CASSVELVYNEQFF
TGCGCCAGCAGCGTTGAACTAGTGTACAATGAGCAGTTCTTC
>NA|TRBD2|TRBJ2-5|TRBV7-6
CASSEGGTSGGYQETQYF
TGTGCCAGCAGCGAAGGAGGGACTAGCGGGGGGTACCAAGAGACCCAGTACTTC
>once|NA|TRBJ1-1|TRBV7-9
CASSLAGPMNTEAFF
TGTGCCAGCAGCTTAGCAGGGCCAATGAACACTGAAGCTTTCTTT
>once|NA|TRBJ1-5|TRBV30
CAWSPSPGFQHF
TGTGCCTGGAGCCCCTCACCGGGGTTCCAGCATTTT
>NA|NA|TRBJ2-5|TRBV29-1
CSRGAETQYF
TGCAGCAGGGGTGCAGAGACCCAGTACTTC
>NA|NA|TRBJ2-1|TRBV30
CAWSGGSPKVGEQFF
TGTGCCTGGAGTGGCGGCTCACCCAAAGTAGGCGAGCAGTTCTTC
>NA|TRBD1|TRBJ1-5|TRBV5-1
CASSPGTGGANQPQHF
TGCGCCAGCAGCCCGGGCACAGGGGGGGCCAATCAGCCCCAGCATTTT
>NA|NA|TRBJ2-7|TRBV2
CASTNGAPQYF
TGTGCCAGCACAAATGGCGCGCCCCAGTACTTC
>NA|TRBD1|TRBJ1-2|TRBV5-1
CASSTGTENYGYTF
TGCGCCAGCAGCACCGGGACAGAGAACTATGGCTACACCTTC
>NA|NA|TRBJ1-1|TRBV28
CASRLAQVNTEAFF
TGTGCCAGCAGGCTGGCCCAGGTGAACACTGAAGCTTTCTTT